This TCR beta chain was sequenced during a study of T cell changes during pregnancy in multiple sclerosis. Unmatched junction bases numbered 3, after V lost 6 bases and J lost 3 bases. This CDR3 comprises 14 residues. Germline CDR1 is ENHRY and CDR2 is SYGVKD. Profiling relied on immunoSEQ multiplex PCR, and the TCRdb table lists in-frame clones only, not all of them. This sample has about 60,000 clones, with roughly 92% found just once. The chain employs TRBV10-3 and TRBJ2-3, with 10 bases fitting TRBD1. The TCR sequence derives from a female donor with multiple sclerosis, enrolled in a pregnancy study. The sequenced sample was peripheral blood, obtained in the first trimester of pregnancy. The CDR3 protein is CAIRGGQGTDTQYF. The CDR3 DNA follows: TGTGCCATCAGGGGGGGACAGGGGACAGATACGCAGTATTTT.